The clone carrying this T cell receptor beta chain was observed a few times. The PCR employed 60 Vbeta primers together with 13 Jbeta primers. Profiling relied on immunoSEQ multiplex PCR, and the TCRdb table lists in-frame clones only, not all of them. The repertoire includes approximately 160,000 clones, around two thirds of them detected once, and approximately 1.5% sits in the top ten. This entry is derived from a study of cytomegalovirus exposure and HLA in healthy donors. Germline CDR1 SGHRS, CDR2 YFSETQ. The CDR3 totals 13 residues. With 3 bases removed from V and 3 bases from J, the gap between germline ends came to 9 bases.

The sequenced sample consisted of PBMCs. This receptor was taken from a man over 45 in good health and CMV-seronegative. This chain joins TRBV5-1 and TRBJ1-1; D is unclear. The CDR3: CASSSSGDTEAFF. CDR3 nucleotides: TGCGCCAGCAGCTCCTCCGGGGACACTGAAGCTTTCTTT.